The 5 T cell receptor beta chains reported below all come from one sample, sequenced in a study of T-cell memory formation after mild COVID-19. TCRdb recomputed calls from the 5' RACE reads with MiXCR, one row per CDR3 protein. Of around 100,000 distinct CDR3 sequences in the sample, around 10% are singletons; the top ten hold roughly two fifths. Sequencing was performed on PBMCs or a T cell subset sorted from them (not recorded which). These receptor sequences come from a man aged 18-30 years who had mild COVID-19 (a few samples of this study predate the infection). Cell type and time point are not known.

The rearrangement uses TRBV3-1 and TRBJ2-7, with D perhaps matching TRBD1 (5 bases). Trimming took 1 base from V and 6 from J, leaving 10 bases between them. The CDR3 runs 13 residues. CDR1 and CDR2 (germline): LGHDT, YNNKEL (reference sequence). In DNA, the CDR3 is TGTGCCAGCAGCCAAGCCTACACAGGCGAGCAGTACGTC. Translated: CASSQAYTGEQYV.

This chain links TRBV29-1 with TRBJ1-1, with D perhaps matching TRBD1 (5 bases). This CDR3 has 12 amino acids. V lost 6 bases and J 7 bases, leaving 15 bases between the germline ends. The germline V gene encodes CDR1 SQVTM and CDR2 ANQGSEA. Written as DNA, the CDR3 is TGCAGCGTGCCCGGGGGAACCAGTGAAGCTTTCTTT. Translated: CSVPGGTSEAFF. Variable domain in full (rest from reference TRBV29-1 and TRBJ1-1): SAVISQKPSRDICQRGTSLTIQCQVDSQVTMMFWYRQQPGQSLTLIATANQGSEATYESGFVIDKFPISRPNLTFSTLTVSNMSPEDSSIYLCSVPGGTSEAFFGQGTRLTVV.

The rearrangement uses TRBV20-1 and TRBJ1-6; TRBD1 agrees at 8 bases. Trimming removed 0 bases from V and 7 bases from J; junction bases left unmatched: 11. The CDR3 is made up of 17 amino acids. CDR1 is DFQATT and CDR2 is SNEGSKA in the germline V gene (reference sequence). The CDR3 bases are TGCAGTGCTAGAGATAGGGCAGGGGGCTTCGAAAATTCACCCCTCCACTTT. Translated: CSARDRAGGFENSPLHF.

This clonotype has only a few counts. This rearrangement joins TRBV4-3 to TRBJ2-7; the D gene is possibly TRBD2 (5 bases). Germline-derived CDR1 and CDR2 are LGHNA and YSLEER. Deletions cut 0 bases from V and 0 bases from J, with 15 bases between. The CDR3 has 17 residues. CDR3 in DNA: TGCGCCAGCAGCCAAGATAGCCAAGGACTCTCCTCCTACGAGCAGTACTTC. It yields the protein CASSQDSQGLSSYEQYF.

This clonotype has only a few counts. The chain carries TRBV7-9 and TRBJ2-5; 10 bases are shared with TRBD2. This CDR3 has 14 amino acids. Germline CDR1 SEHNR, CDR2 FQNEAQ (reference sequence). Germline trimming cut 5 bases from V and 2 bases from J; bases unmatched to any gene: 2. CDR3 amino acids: CASSSGGEQETQYF. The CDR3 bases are TGTGCCAGCAGCAGCGGGGGGGAACAAGAGACCCAGTACTTC.